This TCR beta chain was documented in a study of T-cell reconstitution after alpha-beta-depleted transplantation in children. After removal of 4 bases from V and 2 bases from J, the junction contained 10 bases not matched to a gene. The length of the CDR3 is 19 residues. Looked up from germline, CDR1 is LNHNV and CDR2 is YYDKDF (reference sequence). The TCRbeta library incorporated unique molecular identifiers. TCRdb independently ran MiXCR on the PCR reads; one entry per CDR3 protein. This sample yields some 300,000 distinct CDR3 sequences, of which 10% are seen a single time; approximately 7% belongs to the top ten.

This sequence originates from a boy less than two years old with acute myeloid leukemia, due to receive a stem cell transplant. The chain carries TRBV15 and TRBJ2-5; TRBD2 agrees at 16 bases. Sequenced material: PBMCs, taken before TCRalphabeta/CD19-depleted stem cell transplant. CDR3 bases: TGTGCCACCAGCAACACGGGACTAGCGGGAGGGTTCTTACAAGAGACCCAGTACTTC. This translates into CATSNTGLAGGFLQETQYF. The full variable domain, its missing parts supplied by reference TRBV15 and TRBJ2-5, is DAMVIQNPRYQVTQFGKPVTLSCSQTLNHNVMYWYQQKSSQAPKLLFHYYDKDFNNEADTPDNFQSRRPNTSFCFLDIRSPGLGDTAMYLCATSNTGLAGGFLQETQYFGPGTRLLVL.